This T cell receptor beta chain was identified in a study of cytomegalovirus exposure and HLA in healthy donors. The PCR ran on 60 Vbeta and 13 Jbeta primers. The method was immunoSEQ multiplex PCR; TCRdb's version includes in-frame clones alone and lacks a portion of them. Among hundreds of thousands of clones, about 66% were seen once, and the ten largest hold 2% to 2.5%. General study points: Later on, analysis showed that most CMV-associated TCR beta chains appeared to be HLA-restricted. Relative to equally common others, HLA-associated TCR beta chains showed greater clonal expansion in a later analysis.

Remarks on this clone: Its antigen is not known.

The germline gives CDR1 SGHDT, CDR2 YYEEEE. This CDR3 region has 15 residues. With V trimmed by 1 base and J by 7 bases, 9 bases remained unmatched. Sequencing was performed on PBMCs. The TCR was taken from a female donor in good health and CMV-seronegative. The genes are TRBV5-6 and TRBJ2-5, with TRBD1 matching 8 bases. The CDR3 sequence is CASSLPGRGLRTQYF. CDR3 DNA: TGTGCCAGCAGCTTGCCGGGCAGGGGGCTGCGGACCCAGTACTTC.